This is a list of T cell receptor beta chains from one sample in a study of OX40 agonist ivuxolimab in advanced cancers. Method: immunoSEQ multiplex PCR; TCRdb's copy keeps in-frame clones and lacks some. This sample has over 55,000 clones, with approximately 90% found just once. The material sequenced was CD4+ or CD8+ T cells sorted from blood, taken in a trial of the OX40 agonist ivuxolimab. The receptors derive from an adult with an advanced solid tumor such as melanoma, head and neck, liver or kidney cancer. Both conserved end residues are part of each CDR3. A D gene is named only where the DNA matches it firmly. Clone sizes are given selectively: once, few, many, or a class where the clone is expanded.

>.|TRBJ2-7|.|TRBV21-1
CASSNGQGAPRGQYF
TGTGCCAGCAGCAACGGACAGGGGGCCCCGAGGGGGCAGTACTTC
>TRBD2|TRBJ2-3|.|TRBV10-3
CAISERGGDGTDTQYF
TGTGCCATCAGTGAGCGGGGGGGAGACGGCACAGATACGCAGTATTTT
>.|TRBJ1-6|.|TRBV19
CASSEAGAVSPLHF
TGTGCCAGTAGTGAGGCAGGGGCGGTTTCACCCCTCCACTTT
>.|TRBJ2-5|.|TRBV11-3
CASSRRVRETQYF
TGTGCCAGCAGCAGGCGGGTGCGAGAGACCCAGTACTTC
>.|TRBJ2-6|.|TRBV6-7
CASRRVGANVLTF
TGTGCCAGCAGGAGGGTTGGGGCCAACGTCCTGACTTTC
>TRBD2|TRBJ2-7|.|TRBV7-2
CASSSPLGREVYEQYF
TGTGCCAGCAGCTCCCCCCTAGGGCGGGAGGTTTACGAGCAGTACTTC
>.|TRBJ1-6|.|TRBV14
CASSQVYRRNSPLHF
TGTGCCAGCAGCCAAGTGTACAGGAGGAATTCACCCCTCCACTTT
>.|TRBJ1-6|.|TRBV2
CASREEHGEDNSPLHF
TGTGCCAGCAGGGAGGAGCACGGGGAGGATAATTCACCCCTCCACTTT
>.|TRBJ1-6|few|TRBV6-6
CASTLRGAEVHF
TGTGCCAGCACCCTAAGGGGGGCAGAAGTCCACTTT
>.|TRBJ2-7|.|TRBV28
CASSVGSGRSYEQYF
TGTGCCAGCAGTGTAGGGAGTGGGCGTTCCTACGAGCAGTACTTC
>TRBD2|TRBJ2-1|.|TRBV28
CASSKLAGGSDEQFF
TGTGCCAGCAGTAAACTAGCGGGAGGGTCGGATGAGCAGTTCTTC
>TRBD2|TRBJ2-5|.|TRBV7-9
CASSLPARESPQYF
TGTGCCAGCAGCTTACCGGCGCGGGAGTCGCCCCAGTACTTC
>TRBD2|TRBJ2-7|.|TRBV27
CASSFSWLAGLYEQYF
TGTGCCAGCAGTTTCTCCTGGTTAGCGGGCCTCTACGAGCAGTACTTC
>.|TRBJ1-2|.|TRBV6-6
CASRSGTSGGDYGYTF
TGTGCCAGCAGGTCCGGGACCTCCGGCGGCGACTATGGCTACACCTTC
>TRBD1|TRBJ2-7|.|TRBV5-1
CASKSGTANSYEQYF
TGCGCCAGCAAATCCGGGACAGCAAACTCCTACGAGCAGTACTTC
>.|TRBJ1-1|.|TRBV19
CASSVSPGANTEAFF
TGTGCCAGTAGTGTGTCCCCAGGGGCGAACACTGAAGCTTTCTTT
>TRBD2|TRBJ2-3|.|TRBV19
CASSLRLAGFQDTQYF
TGTGCCAGTAGTCTCCGGTTAGCGGGGTTTCAGGATACGCAGTATTTT
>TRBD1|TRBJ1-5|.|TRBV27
CASSPLDRVNQPQHF
TGTGCCAGCAGTCCGCTGGACAGGGTTAATCAGCCCCAGCATTTT
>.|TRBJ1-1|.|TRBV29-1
CSVMGPSAFF
TGCAGCGTGATGGGGCCGAGTGCTTTCTTT
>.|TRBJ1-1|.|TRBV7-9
CASSLIADTEAFF
TGTGCCAGCAGCCTTATAGCGGACACTGAAGCTTTCTTT
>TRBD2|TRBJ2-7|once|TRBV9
CASPGGREGYEQHF
TGTGCCAGCCCCGGTGGCAGGGAGGGCTACGAGCAGCACTTC
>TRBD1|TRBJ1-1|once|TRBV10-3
CAITSPGQGSAEAFF
TGTGCCATCACCTCACCAGGACAGGGGTCTGCCGAAGCTTTCTTT
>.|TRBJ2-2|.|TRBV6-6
CASSNPGQNTGELFF
TGTGCCAGCAGTAATCCGGGACAAAACACCGGGGAGCTGTTTTTT